This is a list of T cell receptor beta chains from one sample in a study of human T cells and chemical hapten exposure. TCRdb recomputed calls from the RACE reads with MiXCR, one row per CDR3 protein. The sample has a few hundred thousand distinct CDR3 sequences; just under 6.5% are singletons. The input for sequencing was whole blood, taken in connection with sensitization to the hapten diphenylcyclopropenone (DPC). Receptors were obtained from a woman aged 18-35 years with alopecia areata. Some clones in this sample may be carry-over from other donors' samples. Each CDR3 is given with its conserved first and last residue. D genes are given only for firm matches. Expanded clones are given a class, and other clones once, few, many or no size at all.

TRBJ2-3,few,TRBV5-6,13,TRBD1,TGTGCCAGCAGCCAGACAGGGGTTGGTACGCAGTATTTT,CASSQTGVGTQYF
TRBJ1-2,few,TRBV5-6,13,NA,TGTGCCAGCAGCTCACATTCACAGGTTGGCTACACCTTC,CASSSHSQVGYTF
TRBJ1-2,few,TRBV20-1,12,TRBD1,TGCAGTGCTGGCGACAGGGCCATCGGCTACACCTTC,CSAGDRAIGYTF
TRBJ2-7,NA,TRBV12-3/TRBV12-4,14,NA,TGTGCCAGCAGTTTTGGAGGACAGTCCTACGAGCAGTACTTC,CASSFGGQSYEQYF
TRBJ2-5,NA,TRBV5-6,13,NA,TGTGCCAGCAGCCCGACAACTAAAGAGACCCAGTACTTC,CASSPTTKETQYF
TRBJ1-1,many,TRBV29-1,12,TRBD1,TGCAGCGTTTGGGGACAGGACACTGAAGCTTTCTTT,CSVWGQDTEAFF
TRBJ2-2,NA,TRBV5-1,13,TRBD1,TGCGCCAGCAGCTTGGAGGGACAGGGGGAGCTGTTTTTT,CASSLEGQGELFF
TRBJ1-1,many,TRBV6-5,13,NA,TGTGCCAGCGGGCCACAGGGCGTCGCTGAAGCTTTCTTT,CASGPQGVAEAFF
TRBJ1-5,few,TRBV5-1,15,NA,TGCGCCAGCAGCTTGGACCCAGGGAGCAATCAGCCCCAGCATTTT,CASSLDPGSNQPQHF
TRBJ1-1,NA,TRBV3-1,16,NA,TGTGCCAGCAGCCAAGGCCTACAGGACTGGCGCACTGAAGCTTTCTTT,CASSQGLQDWRTEAFF
TRBJ1-5,NA,TRBV6-2/TRBV6-3,18,NA,TGTGCCAGCAGACAACCCTCCGGGACATCCCGACAAAATCAGCCCCAGCATTTT,CASRQPSGTSRQNQPQHF
TRBJ1-1,many,TRBV5-4,16,TRBD1,TGTGCCAGCAGCCCTCAGACAGGGGGGCGATACACTGAAGCTTTCTTT,CASSPQTGGRYTEAFF
TRBJ1-4,few,TRBV3-1,15,TRBD1,TGTGCCAGCAGCCAAACAAGACAGGGTGTTGAAAAACTGTTTTTT,CASSQTRQGVEKLFF
TRBJ1-4,many,TRBV6-5,15,NA,TGTGCCAGCAGTTCCTTCAGGGCTACTAATGAAAAACTGTTTTTT,CASSSFRATNEKLFF
TRBJ2-3,NA,TRBV28,16,NA,TGTGCCAGCAGTTTTCCCATCGGGGCCCCCTTAGATACGCAGTATTTT,CASSFPIGAPLDTQYF
TRBJ2-6,many,TRBV29-1,14,NA,TGCAGCGTTGATGGCAGCTCTGGGGCCAACGTCCTGACTTTC,CSVDGSSGANVLTF
TRBJ1-6,few,TRBV6-5,16,NA,TGTGCCAGCAGTTACACGGACGAGCGGGGCAATTCACCCCTCCACTTT,CASSYTDERGNSPLHF
TRBJ2-5,NA,TRBV18,12,NA,TGTGCCAGCTCACCAATCGAAGAGACCCAGTACTTC,CASSPIEETQYF
TRBJ2-2,many,TRBV7-3,14,NA,TGTGCCAGCAGCGCGGGGCCCAACACCGGGGAGCTGTTTTTT,CASSAGPNTGELFF
TRBJ2-5,NA,TRBV24-1,14,NA,TGTGCCACCAAGGACTGCGGACCGTGGCAGACCCAGTACTTC,CATKDCGPWQTQYF
TRBJ2-1,many,TRBV6-2/TRBV6-3,15,NA,TGTGCCAGCAGCCCGGGACGGATCTATGGGAATGAGCAGTTCTTC,CASSPGRIYGNEQFF
TRBJ2-4,few,TRBV20-1,12,NA,TGCAGTGCTCTACAGGGACGGGGCATTCAGTACTTC,CSALQGRGIQYF
TRBJ1-1,many,TRBV7-3,14,TRBD1,TGTGCCAGCAGCCCCCCGGACAGGGTAACTGAAGCTTTCTTT,CASSPPDRVTEAFF
TRBJ1-1,many,TRBV9,17,TRBD1,TGTGCCAGCAGCGTAGCGGCCACACCAGGGGGGGCCACTGAAGCTTTCTTT,CASSVAATPGGATEAFF
TRBJ1-1,many,TRBV7-9,13,NA,TGTGCCAGCAGCTTCAACCAGGGCACAGAAGCTTTCTTT,CASSFNQGTEAFF
TRBJ2-1,few,TRBV3-1,14,NA,TGTGCCAGCAGTCTGCTCAAGTCAATCAATGAGCAGTTCTTC,CASSLLKSINEQFF
TRBJ1-1,many,TRBV27,16,NA,TGTGCCAGCAGTTTAAAAACGGGACGGATAAACACTGAAGCTTTCTTT,CASSLKTGRINTEAFF
TRBJ2-5,NA,TRBV25-1,15,NA,TGTGCCAGCAGTGAAAGGGTGGCGGCCGAAGAGACCCAGTACTTC,CASSERVAAEETQYF